The 7 T cell receptor beta chains presented below share a single source sample, sequenced in a study of Ad26.COV2.S vaccination and SARS-CoV-2 variants. Using immunoSEQ multiplex PCR, the repertoire was profiled, and TCRdb retains in-frame clones only, with some absent. The sample lists roughly 300,000 clones; 86% were seen once. The sample's treatment: about 20 received Ad26.COV2.S at low or high dose, single or two shots; about 5 received placebo; per-sample allocation not given. Sampling was performed 63 days after the first vaccine or placebo injection. This sample comprised peripheral blood, obtained in a trial of Ad26.COV2.S vaccine versus placebo. These receptors came from a person aged 18 to 59 who received the Ad26.COV2.S COVID-19 vaccine or a placebo.

V usage is TRBV5-5 and J usage is TRBJ1-4; possible D gene TRBD1, 5 bases. Germline lookup yields CDR1 SGHKS and CDR2 YYEKEE (reference sequence). CDR3 size: 14 residues. Trimming took 2 bases from V and 4 from J, leaving 9 bases between them. The CDR3 bases are TGTGCCAGCAGCTTCCGCAGGGATAATGAAAAACTGTTTTTT. Protein product: CASSFRRDNEKLFF.

This chain connects TRBV5-4 to TRBJ2-7; 12 bases are a match to TRBD2. The CDR3 has 19 amino acids. Per the germline V gene, CDR1 is SGHNT and CDR2 is YYREEE (reference sequence). V gave up 4 bases and J gave up 3 bases; unmatched junction bases: 17. DNA of the CDR3: TGTGCCAGCAGCCACCTGGGTTCAAAGACTAGCGGGAGTAACTACGAGCAGTACTTC. Translation gives CASSHLGSKTSGSNYEQYF.

This sequence joins TRBV5-1 and TRBJ1-2, with D hard to call. V lost 0 bases and J lost 4, with 4 bases in between. CDR1 is SGHRS, CDR2 YFSETQ, per germline. The CDR3 spans 12 residues. The CDR3 loop reads CASSLDGYGYTF. The CDR3 coding sequence is TGCGCCAGCAGCTTGGATGGCTATGGCTACACCTTC.

The CDR3 is CASSPFRQLQETQYF. The CDR3 nucleotides are TGTGCCAGCAGTCCTTTTCGACAGTTACAAGAGACCCAGTACTTC. The chain combines TRBV6-5 with TRBJ2-5; the D gene is possibly TRBD1 (5 bases). The germline V and J ends were trimmed by 5 bases and 2 bases, with 15 bases remaining between them. Germline values: CDR1 MNHEY, CDR2 SVGAGI. CDR3 length: 15 amino acids.

V gene TRBV5-8 combines with J gene TRBJ1-1, with D tentatively TRBD1 (5 bases). From germline, CDR1 is SGHTS and CDR2 YDEGEE. With 2 bases removed from V and 1 base from J, the gap between germline ends came to 9 bases. The CDR3 runs 14 residues. CDR3 in DNA: TGTGCCAGCAGCTTCTCTGGGACGAACACTGAAGCTTTCTTT. Protein sequence: CASSFSGTNTEAFF.

Written as DNA, the CDR3 is TGTGCCAGCAGTGAAAGGGGCGGTGTCTACGAGCAGTACTTC. This codes for CASSERGGVYEQYF. This chain links TRBV2 with TRBJ2-7; D possibly corresponds to TRBD1 (5 bases). The germline V gene encodes CDR1 SNHLY and CDR2 FYNNEI. The CDR3 covers 14 residues. V was shortened by 2 bases and J by 3 bases, with 11 bases between the two germline ends. The variable domain in full, completed from reference TRBV2 and TRBJ2-7, reads EPEVTQTPSHQVTQMGQEVILRCVPISNHLYFYWYRQILGQKVEFLVSFYNNEISEKSEIFDDQFSVERPDGSNFTLKIRSTKLEDSAMYFCASSERGGVYEQYFGPGTRLTVT.

This chain uses TRBV10-3 with TRBJ1-1, with 8 bases fitting TRBD1. The CDR3 is 16 amino acids. In germline, CDR1 is ENHRY, CDR2 SYGVKD. The trim removed 6 bases at V and 1 base at J, leaving 10 bases unmatched. For the CDR3, the DNA is TGTGCCATCAGGGGATCTACAGGGACAGGGAACACTGAAGCTTTCTTT. Protein product: CAIRGSTGTGNTEAFF.